The source of this T cell receptor beta chain is a study of cytomegalovirus exposure and HLA in healthy donors. Regarding the study as a whole: Some segments of the V type, notably TRBV6-2 and TRBV6-3, were excluded as indistinguishable. For presence/absence analyses, sequencing depth was assumed to be roughly uniform across donors. By HLA locus, TCR association rates varied in a later analysis, with DRB1 showing the most and HLA-C the fewest.

This CDR3 is 15 amino acids long. From germline, CDR1 is MGHDK and CDR2 SYGVNS. The junction had 9 bases not matched to a gene; V was cut back by 5 bases and J by 3 bases. Concerning this clone itself: Antigen unknown.

PCR primers comprised 60 Vbeta and 13 Jbeta primers. Generated by immunoSEQ multiplex PCR, the TCRdb table keeps only in-frame clones and is missing some. The table lists around 100,000 clones, about 80% of them singletons. Healthy bone marrow donors made up the donor group. Sequenced sample: PBMCs. The sequence was obtained from a young woman in good health and CMV-seropositive. This chain joins TRBV25-1 and TRBJ1-2; the match to TRBD1 covers 7 bases. The CDR3 sequence: CASSNKQGIHYGYTF. In nucleotides, the CDR3 is TGTGCCAGCAGTAATAAACAGGGGATTCACTATGGCTACACCTTC.